This T cell receptor (beta chain) was obtained from a study of CD8+ T cells in alopecia areata. Study results and caveats: The link between baseline CD8+ expansion and response remains uncertain with one nonresponder.

Described treatment: oral pan-JAK inhibitor, 5-10 mg twice daily. The sequencing template was cDNA reverse transcribed from extracted RNA. Profiling relied on immunoSEQ multiplex PCR, and the TCRdb table lists in-frame clones only, not all of them. The table records over 150,000 clones, around half of them present only once. V was shortened by 4 bases and J by 5 bases, with 7 bases between the two germline ends. CDR3 size: 11 residues. Germline assignment: CDR1 SGHRS and CDR2 YFSETQ. This clone was counted only a few times. The antigen remains unidentified. V usage is TRBV5-1 and J usage is TRBJ2-7; no clear D gene. The receptor was isolated from a human donor with alopecia areata. The sample consisted of CD8+ T cells sorted from blood, taken at week 24, from a patient treated with tofacitinib. The CDR3 sequence: CASSDTDEQYF. The CDR3 DNA reads as TGCGCCAGCAGCGACACGGACGAGCAGTACTTC.